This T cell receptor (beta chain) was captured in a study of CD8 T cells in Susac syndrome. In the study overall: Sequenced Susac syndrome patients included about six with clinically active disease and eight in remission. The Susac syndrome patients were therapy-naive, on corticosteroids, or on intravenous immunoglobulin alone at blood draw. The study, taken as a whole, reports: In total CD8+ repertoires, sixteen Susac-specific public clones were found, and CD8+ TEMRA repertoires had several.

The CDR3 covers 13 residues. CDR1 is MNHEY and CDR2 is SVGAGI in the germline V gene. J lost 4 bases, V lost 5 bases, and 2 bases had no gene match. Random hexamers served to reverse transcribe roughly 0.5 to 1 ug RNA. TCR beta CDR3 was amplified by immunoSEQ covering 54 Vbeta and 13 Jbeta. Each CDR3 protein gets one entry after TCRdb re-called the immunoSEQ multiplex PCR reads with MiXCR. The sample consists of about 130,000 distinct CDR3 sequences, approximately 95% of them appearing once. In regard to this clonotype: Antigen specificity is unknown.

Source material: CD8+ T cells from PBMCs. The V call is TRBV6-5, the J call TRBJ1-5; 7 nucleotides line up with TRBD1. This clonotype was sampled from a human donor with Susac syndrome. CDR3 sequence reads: CASSRGQNQPQHF. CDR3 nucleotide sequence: TGTGCCAGCAGTCGGGGACAGAATCAGCCCCAGCATTTT.